This entry features one T cell receptor beta chain sequence. A read error may account for a junction end that differs from germline. These data belong to a study of blood T cell repertoires in COVID-19. Method: immunoSEQ multiplex PCR; TCRdb's copy keeps in-frame clones and lacks some. The table records some 99,000 clones, 86% of them present only once. CDR3 length: 13 residues. CDR1 is ENHRY, CDR2 SYGVKD, per germline. Sequenced sample: peripheral blood. This sequence was found in a woman aged 55 to 70 in a cohort sampled during active or convalescent COVID-19. J is TRBJ2-7 and V is TRBV10-3; TRBD2 matches 12 bases. The CDR3 here is CAISESTSGSWHF. As DNA, the CDR3 is TGTGCCATCAGTGAGTCGACTAGCGGGAGTTGGCACTTC.